Sequencing of this T cell receptor (beta chain) was carried out in a study of cytomegalovirus exposure and HLA in healthy donors. Background on the study: Among the roughly 430 genotyped donors, 70% to 85% were placed in the Caucasian-associated ancestry cluster.

As regards this clone: Its antigen is currently unknown.

Whole-study results and caveats: Association with HLA alleles at 0.05 false discovery rate was found for around 15,000 TCR beta sequences in a later analysis. Diagnosis of cytomegalovirus status made by the classifier reportedly showed high specificity and sensitivity. Cytomegalovirus-associated status was assigned to about 160 TCR beta chains.

From germline, CDR1 is SGDLS and CDR2 YYNGEE. Germline trimming cut 2 bases from V and 1 base from J; bases unmatched to any gene: 3. The CDR3 is 15 residues long. Both 60 Vbeta primers and 13 Jbeta primers went into the PCR. Data came from immunoSEQ multiplex PCR; TCRdb stores just in-frame clones and leaves some out. Here the sample spans around 91,000 clones, around 78% being singletons. Sequencing input: PBMCs. This TCR derives from a woman in her 40s in good health and CMV-seropositive. This chain joins TRBV9 and TRBJ1-3, with 7 bases lining up with TRBD1. CDR3 protein: CASSVQGGSGNTIYF. The CDR3 DNA reads TGTGCCAGCAGCGTGCAGGGGGGATCTGGAAACACCATATATTTT.